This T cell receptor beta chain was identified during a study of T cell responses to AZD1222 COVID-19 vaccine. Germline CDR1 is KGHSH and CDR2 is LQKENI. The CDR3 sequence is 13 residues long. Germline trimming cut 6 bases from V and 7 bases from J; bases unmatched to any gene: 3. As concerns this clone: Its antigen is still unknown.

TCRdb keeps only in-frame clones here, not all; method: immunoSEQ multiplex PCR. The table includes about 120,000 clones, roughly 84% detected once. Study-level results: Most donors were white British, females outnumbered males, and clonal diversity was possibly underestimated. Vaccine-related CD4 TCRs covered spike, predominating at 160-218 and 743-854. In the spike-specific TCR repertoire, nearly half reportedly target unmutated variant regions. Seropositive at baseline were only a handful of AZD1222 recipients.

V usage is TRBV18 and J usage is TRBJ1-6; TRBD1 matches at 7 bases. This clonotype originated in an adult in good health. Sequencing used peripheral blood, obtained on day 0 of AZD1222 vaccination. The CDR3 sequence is CASSPGGNSPLHF. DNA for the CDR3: TGTGCCAGCTCCCCAGGGGGGAATTCACCCCTCCACTTT.